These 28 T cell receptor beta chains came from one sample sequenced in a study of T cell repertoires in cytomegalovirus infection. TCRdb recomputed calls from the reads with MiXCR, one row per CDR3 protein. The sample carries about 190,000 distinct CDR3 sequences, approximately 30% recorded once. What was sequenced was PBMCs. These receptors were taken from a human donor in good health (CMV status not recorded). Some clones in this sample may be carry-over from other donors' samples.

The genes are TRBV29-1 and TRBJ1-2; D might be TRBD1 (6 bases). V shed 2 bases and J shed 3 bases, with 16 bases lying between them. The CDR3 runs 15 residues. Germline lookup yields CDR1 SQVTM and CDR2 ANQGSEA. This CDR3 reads CSVETTGRFDYGYTF. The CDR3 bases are TGCAGCGTTGAAACCACAGGGAGGTTCGACTATGGCTACACCTTC.

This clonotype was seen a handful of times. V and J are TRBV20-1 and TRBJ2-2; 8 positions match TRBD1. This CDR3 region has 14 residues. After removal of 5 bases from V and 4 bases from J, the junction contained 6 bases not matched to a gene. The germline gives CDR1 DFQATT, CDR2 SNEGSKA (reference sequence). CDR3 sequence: CSALRQGSTGELFF. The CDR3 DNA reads TGCAGTGCTCTCAGACAGGGGAGCACCGGGGAGCTGTTTTTT.

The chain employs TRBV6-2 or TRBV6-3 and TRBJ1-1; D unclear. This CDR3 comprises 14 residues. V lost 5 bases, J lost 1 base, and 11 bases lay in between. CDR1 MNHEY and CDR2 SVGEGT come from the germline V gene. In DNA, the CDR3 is TGTGCCAGCAGTGACCGACCGGGGAACACTGAAGCTTTCTTT. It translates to CASSDRPGNTEAFF.

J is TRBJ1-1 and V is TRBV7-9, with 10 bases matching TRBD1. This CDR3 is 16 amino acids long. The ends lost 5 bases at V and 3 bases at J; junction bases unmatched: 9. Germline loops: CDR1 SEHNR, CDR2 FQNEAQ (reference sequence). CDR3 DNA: TGTGCCAGCAGCCGCCGGGACAGGGGAGCCGACACTGAAGCTTTCTTT. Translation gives CASSRRDRGADTEAFF.

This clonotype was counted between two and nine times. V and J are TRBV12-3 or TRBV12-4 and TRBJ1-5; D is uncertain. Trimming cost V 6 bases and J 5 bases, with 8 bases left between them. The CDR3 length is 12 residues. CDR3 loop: CASSQSYQPQHF. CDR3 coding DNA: TGTGCCAGCAGCCAAAGTTATCAGCCCCAGCATTTT.

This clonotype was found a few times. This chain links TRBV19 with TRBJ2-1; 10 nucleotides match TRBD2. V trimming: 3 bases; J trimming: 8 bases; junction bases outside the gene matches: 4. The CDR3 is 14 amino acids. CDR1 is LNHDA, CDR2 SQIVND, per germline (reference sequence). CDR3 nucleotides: TGTGCCAGTAGTATCGAGCGGGGGGGCCATGAGCAGTTCTTC. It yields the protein CASSIERGGHEQFF. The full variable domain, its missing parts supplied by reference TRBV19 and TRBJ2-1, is DGGITQSPKYLFRKEGQNVTLSCEQNLNHDAMYWYRQDPGQGLRLIYYSQIVNDFQKGDIAEGYSVSREKKESFPLTVTSAQKNPTAFYLCASSIERGGHEQFFGPGTRLTVL.

CDR3 nucleotide sequence: TGTGCCAGCAGCCAAGACAGGGGAGGATACAATGAGCAGTTCTTC. Its protein product is CASSQDRGGYNEQFF. The genes are TRBV7-2 and TRBJ2-1; 8 nucleotides line up with TRBD1. Germline CDR1 SGHTA, CDR2 FQGNSA. CDR3 length: 15 residues. V lost 5 bases and J lost 4; bases outside the gene matches: 7.

The CDR3 DNA sequence: TGCAGCGTTCGGAGGGCCAATTCTAACTATGGCTACACCTTC. Its protein is CSVRRANSNYGYTF. V is TRBV29-1 and J is TRBJ1-2; no reliable D call. V lost 5 bases to trimming and J lost 0 bases, with 13 bases between them. The CDR3 spans 14 residues. Per the germline V gene, CDR1 is SQVTM and CDR2 is ANQGSEA.

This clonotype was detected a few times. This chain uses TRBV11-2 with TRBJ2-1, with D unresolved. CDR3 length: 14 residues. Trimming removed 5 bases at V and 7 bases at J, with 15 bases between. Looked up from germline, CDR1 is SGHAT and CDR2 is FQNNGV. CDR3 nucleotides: TGTGCCAGCAGCCCCTCGACTGGCAGGAATGAGCAGTTCTTC. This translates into CASSPSTGRNEQFF.

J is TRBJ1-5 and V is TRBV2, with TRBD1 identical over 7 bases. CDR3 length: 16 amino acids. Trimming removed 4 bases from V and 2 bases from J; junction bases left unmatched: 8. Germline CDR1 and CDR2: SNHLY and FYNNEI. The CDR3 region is CASSGLTGTGNQPQHF. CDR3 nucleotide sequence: TGTGCCAGCAGTGGCCTGACAGGGACGGGCAATCAGCCCCAGCATTTT.

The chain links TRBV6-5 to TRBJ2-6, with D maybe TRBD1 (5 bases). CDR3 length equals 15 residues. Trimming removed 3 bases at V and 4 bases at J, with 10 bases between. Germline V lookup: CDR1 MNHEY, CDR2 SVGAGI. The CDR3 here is CASSYQGAGANVLTF. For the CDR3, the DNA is TGTGCCAGCAGTTATCAAGGGGCAGGGGCCAACGTCCTGACTTTC.

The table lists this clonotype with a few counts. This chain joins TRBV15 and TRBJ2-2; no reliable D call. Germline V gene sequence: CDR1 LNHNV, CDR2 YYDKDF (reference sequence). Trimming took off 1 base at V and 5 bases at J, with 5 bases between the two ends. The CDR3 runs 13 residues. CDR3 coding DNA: TGTGCCACCAGCAGAGGGCTGACCGGGGAGCTGTTTTTT. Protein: CATSRGLTGELFF.

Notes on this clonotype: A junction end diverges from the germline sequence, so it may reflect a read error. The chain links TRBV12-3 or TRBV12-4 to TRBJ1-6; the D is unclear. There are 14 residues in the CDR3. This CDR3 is CDSSLIGPGSPLHF. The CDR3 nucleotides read TGTGACAGCAGTTTAATAGGACCAGGCTCACCCCTCCACTTT.

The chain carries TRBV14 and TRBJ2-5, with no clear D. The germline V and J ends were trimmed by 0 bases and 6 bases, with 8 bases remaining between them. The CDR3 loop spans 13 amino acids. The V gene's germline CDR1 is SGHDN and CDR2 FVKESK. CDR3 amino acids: CASSQDRWQTQYF. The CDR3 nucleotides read TGTGCCAGCAGCCAAGACCGTTGGCAGACCCAGTACTTC.

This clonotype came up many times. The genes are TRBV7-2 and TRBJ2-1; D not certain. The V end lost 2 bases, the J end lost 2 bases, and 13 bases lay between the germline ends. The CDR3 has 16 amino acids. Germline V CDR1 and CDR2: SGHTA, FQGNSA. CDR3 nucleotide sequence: TGTGCCAGCAGCTTATCAGTCCTTGTCCCCTACAATGAGCAGTTCTTC. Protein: CASSLSVLVPYNEQFF.

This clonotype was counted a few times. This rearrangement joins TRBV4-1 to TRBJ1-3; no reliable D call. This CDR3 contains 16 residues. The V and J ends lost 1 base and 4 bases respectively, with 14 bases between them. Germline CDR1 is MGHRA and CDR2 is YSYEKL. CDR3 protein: CASSQADLMGGNTIYF. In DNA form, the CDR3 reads TGCGCCAGCAGCCAAGCGGACCTAATGGGCGGAAACACCATATATTTT.

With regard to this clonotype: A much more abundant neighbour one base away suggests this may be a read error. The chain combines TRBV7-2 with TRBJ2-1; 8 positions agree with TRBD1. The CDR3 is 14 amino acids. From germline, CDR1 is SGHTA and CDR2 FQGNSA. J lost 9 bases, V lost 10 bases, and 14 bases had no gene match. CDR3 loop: CANTLRTGSGEQFF. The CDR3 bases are TGTGCCAACACCCTCCGGACAGGGTCGGGTGAGCAGTTCTTC.

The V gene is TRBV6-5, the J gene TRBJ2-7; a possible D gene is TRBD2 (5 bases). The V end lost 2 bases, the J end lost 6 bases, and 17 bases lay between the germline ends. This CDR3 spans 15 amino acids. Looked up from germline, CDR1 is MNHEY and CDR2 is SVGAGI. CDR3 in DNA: TGTGCCAGCAGTTACCACCCTCGAGAGGGCGGCGAGCAGTACTTC. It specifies CASSYHPREGGEQYF.

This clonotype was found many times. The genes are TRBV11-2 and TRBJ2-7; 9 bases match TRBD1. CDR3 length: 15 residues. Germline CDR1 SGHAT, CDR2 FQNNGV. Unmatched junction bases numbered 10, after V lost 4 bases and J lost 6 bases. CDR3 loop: CASSSAGTGQGEQYF. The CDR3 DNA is TGTGCCAGCAGCTCGGCCGGGACAGGGCAAGGCGAGCAGTACTTC.

The CDR3 here is CASRAGTAGEETQYF. CDR3 nucleotides: TGTGCCAGCAGGGCAGGGACAGCTGGGGAAGAGACCCAGTACTTC. V usage is TRBV2 and J usage is TRBJ2-5, with 7 nucleotides matching TRBD1. V was clipped by 6 bases and J by 3 bases; unmatched bases: 10. In germline, CDR1 is SNHLY, CDR2 FYNNEI. This CDR3 spans 15 amino acids.

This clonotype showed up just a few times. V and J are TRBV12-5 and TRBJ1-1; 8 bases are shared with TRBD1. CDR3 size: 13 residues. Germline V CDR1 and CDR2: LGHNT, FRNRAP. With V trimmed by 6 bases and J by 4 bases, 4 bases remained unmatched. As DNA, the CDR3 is TGTGCTAGTGGGTCTACAGGGGGCACTGAAGCTTTCTTT. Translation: CASGSTGGTEAFF. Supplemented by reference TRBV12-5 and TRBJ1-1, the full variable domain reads DARVTQTPRHKVTEMGQEVTMRCQPILGHNTVFWYRQTMMQGLELLAYFRNRAPLDDSGMPKDRFSAEMPDATLATLKIQPSEPRDSAVYFCASGSTGGTEAFFGQGTRLTVV.

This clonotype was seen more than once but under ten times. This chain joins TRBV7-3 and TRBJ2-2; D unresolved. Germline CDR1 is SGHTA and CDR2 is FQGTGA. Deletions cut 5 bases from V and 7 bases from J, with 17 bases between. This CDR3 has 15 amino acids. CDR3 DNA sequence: TGTGCCAGCAGCCCTCCGCCAGGATTAGGCGGGGAGCTGTTTTTT. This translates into CASSPPPGLGGELFF. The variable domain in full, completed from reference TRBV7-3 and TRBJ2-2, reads GAGVSQTPSNKVTEKGKYVELRCDPISGHTALYWYRQSLGQGPEFLIYFQGTGAADDSGLPNDRFFAVRPEGSVSTLKIQRTERGDSAVYLCASSPPPGLGGELFFGEGSRLTVL.

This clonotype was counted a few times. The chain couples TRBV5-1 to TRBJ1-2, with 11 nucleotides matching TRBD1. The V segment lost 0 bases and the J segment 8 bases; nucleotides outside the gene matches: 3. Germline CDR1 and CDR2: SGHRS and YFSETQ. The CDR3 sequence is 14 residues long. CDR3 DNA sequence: TGCGCCAGCAGCTTGGAGGACAGGGGGCACGGCTACACCTTC. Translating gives CASSLEDRGHGYTF. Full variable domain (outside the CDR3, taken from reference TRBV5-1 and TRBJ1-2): KAGVTQTPRYLIKTRGQQVTLSCSPISGHRSVSWYQQTPGQGLQFLFEYFSETQRNKGNFPGRFSGRQFSNSRSEMNVSTLELGDSALYLCASSLEDRGHGYTFGSGTRLTVV.

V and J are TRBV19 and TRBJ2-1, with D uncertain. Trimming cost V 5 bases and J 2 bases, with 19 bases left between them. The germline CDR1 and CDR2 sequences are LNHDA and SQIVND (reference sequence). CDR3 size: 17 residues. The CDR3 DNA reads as TGTGCCAGTAGTCCAGGCCAAGTATACCAGACCTACAATGAGCAGTTCTTC. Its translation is CASSPGQVYQTYNEQFF.

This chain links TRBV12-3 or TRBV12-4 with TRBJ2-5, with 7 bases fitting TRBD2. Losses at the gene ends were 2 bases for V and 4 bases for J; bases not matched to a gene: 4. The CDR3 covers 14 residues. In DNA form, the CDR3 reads TGTGCCAGCAGTTTATCAGGGAGGGGAGAGACCCAGTACTTC. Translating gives CASSLSGRGETQYF.

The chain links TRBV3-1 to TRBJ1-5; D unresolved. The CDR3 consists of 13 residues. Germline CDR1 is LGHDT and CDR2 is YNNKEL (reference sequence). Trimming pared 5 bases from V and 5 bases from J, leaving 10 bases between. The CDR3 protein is CASSSERDQPQHF. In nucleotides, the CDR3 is TGTGCCAGCAGCTCGGAGAGGGATCAGCCCCAGCATTTT.

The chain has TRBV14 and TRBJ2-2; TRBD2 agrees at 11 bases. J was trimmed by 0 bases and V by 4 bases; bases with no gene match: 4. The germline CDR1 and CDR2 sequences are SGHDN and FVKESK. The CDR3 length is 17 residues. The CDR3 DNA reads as TGTGCCAGCAGCCCTCTAGCGGGGGGTCCGAACACCGGGGAGCTGTTTTTT. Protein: CASSPLAGGPNTGELFF. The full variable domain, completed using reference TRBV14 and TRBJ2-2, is EAGVTQFPSHSVIEKGQTVTLRCDPISGHDNLYWYRRVMGKEIKFLLHFVKESKQDESGMPNNRFLAERTGGTYSTLKVQPAELEDSGVYFCASSPLAGGPNTGELFFGEGSRLTVL.

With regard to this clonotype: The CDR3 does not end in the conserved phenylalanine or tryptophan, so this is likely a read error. The CDR3 bases are TGTGCCAGCAGTTCAATGGGGCAGAACACTGAAGCTTTCTGT. Translated: CASSSMGQNTEAFC. This rearrangement joins TRBV12-3 or TRBV12-4 to TRBJ1-1; TRBD1 might be the D (5 bases). The V end was cut by 4 bases, the J end by 1 base, with 10 bases between. CDR3 length: 14 residues.